Detailed here is one T cell receptor beta chain. Its matching antigen is unknown. These data originate in a study of cytomegalovirus exposure and HLA in healthy donors. Across the whole study: The approximately 710 first-cohort repertoires and the roughly 130 validation repertoires shared the same platform, a later analysis reported.

Points from the study as a whole: Associated with cytomegalovirus, according to the listing, were around 160 TCR beta chains.

Sequenced by immunoSEQ multiplex PCR; TCRdb stores in-frame clones only, minus some. The sample gives 100,000 to 120,000 clones, roughly nine tenths of which show up once; approximately 4% is in the top ten. The source material was PBMCs. This receptor was obtained from a young woman in good health and CMV-seropositive.

The CDR3 DNA reads as TGTGCCAGCTCACCGGGACAGGTAAACAATGAGCAGTTCTTC. This gives the protein CASSPGQVNNEQFF. The genes are TRBV18 and TRBJ2-1, with 8 bases matching TRBD1. V trimming: 3 bases; J trimming: 5 bases; junction bases outside the gene matches: 3. Germline CDR1 reads KGHSH; CDR2 reads LQKENI. The CDR3 sequence is 14 residues long. The complete variable domain, with remaining parts taken from reference TRBV18 and TRBJ2-1, reads NAGVMQNPRHLVRRRGQEARLRCSPMKGHSHVYWYRQLPEEGLKFMVYLQKENIIDESGMPKERFSAEFPKEGPSILRIQQVVRGDSAAYFCASSPGQVNNEQFFGPGTRLTVL.